This T cell receptor (beta chain) stems from a study of blood T cell repertoires in COVID-19. Study as a whole: Some COVID-19 samples were acute and others convalescent; all came from the United States, Italy and Spain.

The CDR3 is 13 amino acids. V shed 2 bases and J shed 8 bases, with 12 bases lying between them. Germline CDR1 is MGHDK and CDR2 is SYGVNS. TCRdb keeps only in-frame clones here, not all; method: immunoSEQ multiplex PCR. The repertoire has some 48,000 clones, 70% to 90% of them found once; the top ten carry around 2.9%. The sample comprised peripheral blood. The receptor comes from a woman over 75 with acute or convalescent COVID-19. The J gene is TRBJ1-2, the V gene TRBV25-1; D call uncertain. CDR3 amino acids: CASSEDGYGGYTF. The DNA for the CDR3 is TGTGCCAGCAGTGAAGACGGGTACGGGGGCTACACCTTC.